Below, 3 T cell receptor beta chains from the same sample are listed, as sequenced in a study of blood T cell repertoires in COVID-19. The data were produced by immunoSEQ multiplex PCR, yet TCRdb's version contains in-frame clones alone and is incomplete. The profile shows 200,000 to 250,000 clones, about 83% of them singletons. Sequenced: peripheral blood. The receptors were sampled from a woman in her thirties with COVID-19, enrolled during active disease.

This sequence joins TRBV19 and TRBJ1-4, with 12 bases fitting TRBD1. The V gene's germline CDR1 is LNHDA and CDR2 SQIVND (reference sequence). This CDR3 has 16 amino acids. Trimming cost V 5 bases and J 7 bases; bases outside gene matches: 8. CDR3 bases: TGTGCCAGTAGTTCACCCCGGGACAGGGGGCGTGAAAAACTGTTTTTT. Its translation: CASSSPRDRGREKLFF.

V and J are TRBV9 and TRBJ2-7; 8 nucleotides line up with TRBD1. The CDR3 is made up of 14 amino acids. The ends lost 6 bases at V and 2 bases at J; junction bases unmatched: 7. Germline CDR1 and CDR2: SGDLS and YYNGEE. CDR3 sequence reads: CASKVGQGTYEQYF. Written as DNA, the CDR3 is TGTGCCAGCAAAGTTGGACAGGGCACCTACGAGCAGTACTTC.

The chain is built from TRBV7-9 and TRBJ2-3; 10 bases agree with TRBD1. The V gene end was trimmed by 5 bases and the J gene end by 1 base; junction bases not matched to a gene: 6. The CDR3 totals 16 residues. The germline V gene encodes CDR1 SEHNR and CDR2 FQNEAQ (reference sequence). DNA for the CDR3: TGTGCCAGCAGCCCCCTGGACAGGGGGGGCACAGATACGCAGTATTTT. Residues: CASSPLDRGGTDTQYF. Full variable domain (remainder filled in from reference TRBV7-9 and TRBJ2-3): DTGVSQNPRHKITKRGQNVTFRCDPISEHNRLYWYRQTLGQGPEFLTYFQNEAQLEKSRLLSDRFSAERPKGSFSTLEIQRTEQGDSAMYLCASSPLDRGGTDTQYFGPGTRLTVL.